This entry describes one TCR beta chain. The sample is drawn from a study of OX40 agonist ivuxolimab in advanced cancers. Clones were read by immunoSEQ multiplex PCR, and TCRdb kept only the in-frame ones, dropping some. The sample has tens of thousands of clones, around 92% seen once. Autoimmune disease history or systemic immunosuppression was exclusionary. Deletions cut 1 base from V and 0 bases from J, with 4 bases between. This CDR3 comprises 13 residues. Germline V gene data show CDR1 as MGHRA and CDR2 as YSYEKL. Source: CD4+ or CD8+ T cells sorted from blood, taken in a trial of the OX40 agonist ivuxolimab. The TCR originated in an adult with an advanced solid tumor such as melanoma, head and neck, liver or kidney cancer. The chain links TRBV4-1 to TRBJ2-7; no clear D gene. CDR3: CASSQVASYEQYF. CDR3 DNA sequence: TGCGCCAGCAGCCAAGTCGCCTCCTACGAGCAGTACTTC.